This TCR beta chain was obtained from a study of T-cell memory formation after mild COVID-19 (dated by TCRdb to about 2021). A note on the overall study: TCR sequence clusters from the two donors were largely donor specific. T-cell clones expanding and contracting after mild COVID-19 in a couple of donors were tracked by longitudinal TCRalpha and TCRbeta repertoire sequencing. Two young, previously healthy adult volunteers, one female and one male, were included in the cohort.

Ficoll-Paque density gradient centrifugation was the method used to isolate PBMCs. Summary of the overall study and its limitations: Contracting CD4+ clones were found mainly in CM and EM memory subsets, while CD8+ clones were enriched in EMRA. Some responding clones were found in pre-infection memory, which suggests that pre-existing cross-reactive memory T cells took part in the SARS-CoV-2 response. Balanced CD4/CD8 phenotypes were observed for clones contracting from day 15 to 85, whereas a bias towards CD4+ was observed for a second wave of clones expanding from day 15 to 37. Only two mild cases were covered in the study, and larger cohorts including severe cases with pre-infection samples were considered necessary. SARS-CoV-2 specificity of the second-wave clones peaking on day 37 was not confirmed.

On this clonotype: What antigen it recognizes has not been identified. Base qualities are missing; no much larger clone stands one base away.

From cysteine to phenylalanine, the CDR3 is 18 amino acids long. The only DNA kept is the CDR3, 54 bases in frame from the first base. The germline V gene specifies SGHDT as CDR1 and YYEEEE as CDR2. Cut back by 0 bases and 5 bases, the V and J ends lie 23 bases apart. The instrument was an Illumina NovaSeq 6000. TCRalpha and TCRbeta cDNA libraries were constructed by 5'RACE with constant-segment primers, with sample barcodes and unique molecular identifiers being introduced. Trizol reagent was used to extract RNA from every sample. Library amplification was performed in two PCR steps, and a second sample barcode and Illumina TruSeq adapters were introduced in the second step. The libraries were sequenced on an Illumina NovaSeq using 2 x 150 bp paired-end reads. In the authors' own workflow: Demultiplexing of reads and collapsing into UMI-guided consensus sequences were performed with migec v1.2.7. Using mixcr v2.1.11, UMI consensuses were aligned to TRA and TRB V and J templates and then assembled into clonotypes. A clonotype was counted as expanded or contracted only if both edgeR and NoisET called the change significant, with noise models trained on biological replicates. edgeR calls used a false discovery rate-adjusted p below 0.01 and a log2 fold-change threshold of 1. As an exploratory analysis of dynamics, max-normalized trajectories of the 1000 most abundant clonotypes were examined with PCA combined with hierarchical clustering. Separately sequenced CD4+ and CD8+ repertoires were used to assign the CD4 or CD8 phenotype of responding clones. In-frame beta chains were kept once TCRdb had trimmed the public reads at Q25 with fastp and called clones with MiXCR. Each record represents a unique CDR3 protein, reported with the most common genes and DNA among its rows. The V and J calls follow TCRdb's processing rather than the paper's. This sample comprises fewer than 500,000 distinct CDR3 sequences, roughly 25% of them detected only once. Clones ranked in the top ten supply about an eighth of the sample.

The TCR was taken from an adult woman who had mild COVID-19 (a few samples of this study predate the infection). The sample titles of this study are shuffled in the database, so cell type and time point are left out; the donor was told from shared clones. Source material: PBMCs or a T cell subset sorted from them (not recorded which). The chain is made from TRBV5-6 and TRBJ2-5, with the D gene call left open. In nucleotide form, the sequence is TGTGCCAGCAGCTTGGCCGGCCTAGATCTGAGTAGAGCGGAGACCCAGTACTTC. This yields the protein CASSLAGLDLSRAETQYF.